A selection of T cell receptor beta chains follows, all from one sample in a study of OX40 agonist ivuxolimab in advanced cancers. Using immunoSEQ multiplex PCR, the repertoire was profiled, and TCRdb retains in-frame clones only, with some absent. This sample carries roughly 100,000 clones, roughly 84% of them seen once, and the ten largest clones take over 0.3%. This sample comprised CD4+ or CD8+ T cells sorted from blood, obtained in a trial of the OX40 agonist ivuxolimab. The receptors shown here come from an adult with an advanced solid tumor such as melanoma, head and neck, liver or kidney cancer. CDR3s include the opening cysteine and the closing phenylalanine or tryptophan. D genes are given only for firm matches. Clone size, where shown, is once, few, many, or a class for clones that have expanded.

abundance	v_gene	len	j_gene	d_gene	CDR3nt	CDR3aa
.	TRBV2	14	TRBJ1-5	.	TGTGCCAGCTGGGGGGGACCTAGCAATCAGCCCCAGCATTTT	CASWGGPSNQPQHF
once	TRBV5-4	15	TRBJ1-3	.	TGTGCCAGCAGCTTGGGGGGGAACCTAGGAAACACCATATATTTT	CASSLGGNLGNTIYF
few	TRBV7-9	18	TRBJ1-6	TRBD1	TGTGCCAGCAGCTTAGGGACAGGGGGCGAAGGGGCGAGGGCACCCCTCCACTTT	CASSLGTGGEGARAPLHF
.	TRBV19	16	TRBJ2-1	.	TGTGCCAGTAGTATAGTTCGGGGATCTACCTACAATGAGCAGTTCTTC	CASSIVRGSTYNEQFF
.	TRBV11-2	15	TRBJ2-7	TRBD1	TGTGCCAGCAGCTCAAACAGGGGTTGGAGATACGAGCAGTACTTC	CASSSNRGWRYEQYF
once	TRBV6-5	15	TRBJ2-1	TRBD1	TGTGCCAGCAGTTTCGGGACAGGGAGTTATGATGAGCAGTTCTTC	CASSFGTGSYDEQFF
.	TRBV5-1	13	TRBJ2-1	.	TGCGCCAGCAGCTTGGCGGTGAATGGGGAGCAGTTCTTC	CASSLAVNGEQFF
once	TRBV5-1	15	TRBJ1-1	TRBD1	TGCGCCAGCAGCTTTTCCGGGACAGGGGTCACTGAAGCTTTCTTT	CASSFSGTGVTEAFF
.	TRBV5-6	15	TRBJ2-1	TRBD2	TGTGCCAGCAGCTTGGTTGGCGGGGGGGCCAATGAGCAGTTCTTC	CASSLVGGGANEQFF
.	TRBV10-3	14	TRBJ2-2	.	TGTGCCATCAGTGAGGAACAGAACACCGGGGAGCTGTTTTTT	CAISEEQNTGELFF
few	TRBV5-4	13	TRBJ1-1	.	TGTGCCAGCAGCTTGGCCGGGGGGGGCTCAGCTTTCTTT	CASSLAGGGSAFF
.	TRBV6-9	13	TRBJ2-7	.	TGTGCCAGCAGTGGGGGCGTCCTATACGAGCAGTACTTC	CASSGGVLYEQYF
.	TRBV5-1	14	TRBJ2-1	TRBD1	TGCGCCAGCAGCTTGGAGGACAGGGACCATGAGCAGTTCTTC	CASSLEDRDHEQFF
once	TRBV10-2	14	TRBJ1-3	TRBD1	TGCGCCAGCAAGTCAGGGACAGCTGGAAACACCATATATTTT	CASKSGTAGNTIYF
.	TRBV6-1	11	TRBJ2-7	.	TGTGCCAGCAGTTGGCCCTACGAGCAGTACTTC	CASSWPYEQYF
.	TRBV5-6	16	TRBJ2-6	.	TGTGCCAGCAGCCAAACGGACTTGAGTGGGGCCAACGTCCTGACTTTC	CASSQTDLSGANVLTF
.	TRBV7-8	14	TRBJ2-1	TRBD2	TGTGCCAGCAGCTCCAAGCGGGGGGTAGGGGAGCAGTTCTTC	CASSSKRGVGEQFF
.	TRBV6-5	16	TRBJ2-7	TRBD1	TGTGCCAGCAGTTACTCGAGGACAGGTGATTCCTACGAGCAGTACTTC	CASSYSRTGDSYEQYF
.	TRBV7-2	15	TRBJ1-2	.	TGTGCCAGCAGCTTAGATTGGCGGCAGGGCTATGGCTACACCTTC	CASSLDWRQGYGYTF
.	TRBV2	14	TRBJ2-7	.	TGTGCCAGCAGTGATGTGCAGCGAACCTACGAGCAGTACTTC	CASSDVQRTYEQYF
.	TRBV6-6	14	TRBJ1-4	.	TGTGCCAGCAAACACGATGCAACTAATGAAAAACTGTTTTTT	CASKHDATNEKLFF
.	TRBV14	15	TRBJ2-2	TRBD1	TGTGCCAGCAGCCAAATGACAGGGGTCACCGGGGAGCTGTTTTTT	CASSQMTGVTGELFF
few	TRBV19	13	TRBJ2-1	.	TGTGCCAGTAGGGGCGGGGCTTACAATGAGCAGTTCTTC	CASRGGAYNEQFF
.	TRBV21-1	14	TRBJ2-1	.	TGTGCCAGCAGCAAATGCGGAGGGGGTTATGAGCAGTTCTTC	CASSKCGGGYEQFF
.	TRBV19	14	TRBJ2-7	TRBD1	TGTGCCAGTAGTATCGGAGGACAGGTCTACGAGCAGTACTTC	CASSIGGQVYEQYF
.	TRBV5-4	15	TRBJ1-1	TRBD1	TGTGCCAGCAGCTTGGCGACAGGGTACGACACTGAAGCTTTCTTT	CASSLATGYDTEAFF
few	TRBV4-1	15	TRBJ2-1	.	TGCGCCAGCAGCCAAGCAGGGGGACTAGTAGATGAGCAGTTCTTC	CASSQAGGLVDEQFF
.	TRBV30	16	TRBJ2-6	.	TGTGCCTGGAGTGTACTCAGGAGCTCTGGGGCCAACGTCCTGACTTTC	CAWSVLRSSGANVLTF
.	TRBV5-8	13	TRBJ1-5	.	TGTGCCAGCAGCTTTGGTTCTGGGCAGCCCCAGCATTTT	CASSFGSGQPQHF
once	TRBV6-1	15	TRBJ2-7	.	TGTGCCAGCAGCGGTCGAGAAGGAGGGTCCCCCGAGCAGTACTTC	CASSGREGGSPEQYF
.	TRBV7-8	18	TRBJ2-6	TRBD2	TGTGCCAGCAGCCCGGCCGGACTAGACTTCACTGGGGCCAACGTCCTGACTTTC	CASSPAGLDFTGANVLTF
.	TRBV19	14	TRBJ1-1	.	TGTGCCAGTGGTCTGGGCCTGGGGAACACTGAAGCTTTCTTT	CASGLGLGNTEAFF
.	TRBV7-7	20	TRBJ1-3	.	TGTGCTAGCAGCCACGAGAGGGGTGTCGGGGTGGCCCACTCTGGAAACACCATATATTTT	CASSHERGVGVAHSGNTIYF
.	TRBV6-5	16	TRBJ2-1	TRBD2	TGTGCCAGCAGTTACGGTAGCGGGGCCCCTGTCAATGAGCAGTTCTTC	CASSYGSGAPVNEQFF
.	TRBV19	15	TRBJ2-7	TRBD2	TGTGCCAGTAGTGCGGGACTAGCTAATTCGAAGGAGCAGTACTTC	CASSAGLANSKEQYF
.	TRBV5-4	16	TRBJ2-5	TRBD2	TGTGCCAGCAGCTTGGGAGGACTAGCGGGGAAGGAGACCCAGTACTTC	CASSLGGLAGKETQYF
.	TRBV25-1	12	TRBJ1-2	.	TGTGCCAGCAGTCCAGATTTGGATGGCTACACCTTC	CASSPDLDGYTF
.	TRBV5-8	15	TRBJ2-7	TRBD1	TGTGCCAGCAGCTTGGCGGCAGGGGGAACCTACGAGCAGTACTTC	CASSLAAGGTYEQYF
.	TRBV18	12	TRBJ2-5	.	TGTGCCAGCTCAACGTACCAAGAGACCCAGTACTTC	CASSTYQETQYF
few	TRBV4-1	16	TRBJ2-1	TRBD2	TGCGCCAGCAGCCTAATGGGGAGCGGGGGGGCCAATGAGCAGTTCTTC	CASSLMGSGGANEQFF
.	TRBV5-4	18	TRBJ2-3	TRBD2	TGTGCCAGCAGCTTGGGACTAGCGGGGGGGGACCACAGGGATACGCAGTATTTT	CASSLGLAGGDHRDTQYF
.	TRBV6-4	15	TRBJ1-5	.	TGTGCCAGCAGTGGGACAGAGTATAGCAATCAGCCCCAGCATTTT	CASSGTEYSNQPQHF